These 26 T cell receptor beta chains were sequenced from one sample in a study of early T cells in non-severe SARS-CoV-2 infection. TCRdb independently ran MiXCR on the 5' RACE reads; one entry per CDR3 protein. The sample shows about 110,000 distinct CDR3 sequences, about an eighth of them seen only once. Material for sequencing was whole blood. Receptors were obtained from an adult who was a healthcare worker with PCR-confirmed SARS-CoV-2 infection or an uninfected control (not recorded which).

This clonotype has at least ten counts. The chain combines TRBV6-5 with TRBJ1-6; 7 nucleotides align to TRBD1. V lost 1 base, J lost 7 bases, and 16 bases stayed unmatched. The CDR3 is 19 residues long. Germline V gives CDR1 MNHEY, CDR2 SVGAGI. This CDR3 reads CASSYLKSTRQGVNSPLHF. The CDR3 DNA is TGTGCCAGCAGTTACTTAAAATCAACCCGACAGGGTGTGAATTCACCCCTCCACTTT.

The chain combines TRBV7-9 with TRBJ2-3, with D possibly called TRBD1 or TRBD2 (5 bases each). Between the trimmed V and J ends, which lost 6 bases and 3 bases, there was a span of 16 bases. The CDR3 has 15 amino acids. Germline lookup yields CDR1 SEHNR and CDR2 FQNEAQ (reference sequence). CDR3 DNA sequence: TGTGCCAGCAGTTCCGGCCTCTGGGGGACAGATACGCAGTATTTT. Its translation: CASSSGLWGTDTQYF. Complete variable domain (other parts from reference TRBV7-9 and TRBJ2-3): DTGVSQNPRHKITKRGQNVTFRCDPISEHNRLYWYRQTLGQGPEFLTYFQNEAQLEKSRLLSDRFSAERPKGSFSTLEIQRTEQGDSAMYLCASSSGLWGTDTQYFGPGTRLTVL.

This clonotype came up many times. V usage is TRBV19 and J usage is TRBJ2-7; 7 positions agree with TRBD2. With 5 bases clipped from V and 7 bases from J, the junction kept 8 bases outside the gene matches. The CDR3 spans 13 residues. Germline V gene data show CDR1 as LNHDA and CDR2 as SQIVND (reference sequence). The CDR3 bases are TGTGCCAGTAGTTCGGGGGGACCAAGGGAGCAGTACTTC. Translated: CASSSGGPREQYF.

CDR3 coding DNA: TGTGCCAGCAGTTTTGCCCGGGAGAGGTCGTTAGTCTACGAGCAGTACTTC. Its protein product is CASSFARERSLVYEQYF. The chain couples TRBV12-3 or TRBV12-4 to TRBJ2-7; possible D gene TRBD2, 6 bases. V dropped 3 bases and J dropped 3 bases, with 21 bases sitting between them. This CDR3 has 17 residues.

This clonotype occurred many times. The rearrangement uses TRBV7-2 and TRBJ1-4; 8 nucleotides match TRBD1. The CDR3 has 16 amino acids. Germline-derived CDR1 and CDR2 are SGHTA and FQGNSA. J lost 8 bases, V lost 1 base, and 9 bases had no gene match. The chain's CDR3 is CASSLGPQGAGEKLFF. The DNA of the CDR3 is TGTGCCAGCAGCTTAGGCCCTCAGGGGGCAGGAGAAAAACTGTTTTTT.

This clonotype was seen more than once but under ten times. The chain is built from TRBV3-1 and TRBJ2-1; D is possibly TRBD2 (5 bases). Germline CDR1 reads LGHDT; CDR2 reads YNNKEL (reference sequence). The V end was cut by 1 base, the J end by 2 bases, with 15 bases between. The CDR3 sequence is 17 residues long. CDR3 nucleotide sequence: TGTGCCAGCAGCCAAGGAGGGAGTTGGGTTCCCTACAATGAGCAGTTCTTC. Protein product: CASSQGGSWVPYNEQFF.

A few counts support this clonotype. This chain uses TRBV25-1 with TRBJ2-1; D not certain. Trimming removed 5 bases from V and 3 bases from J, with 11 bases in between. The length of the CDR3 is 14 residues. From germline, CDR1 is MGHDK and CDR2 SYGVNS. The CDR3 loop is CASSSSVRYNEQFF. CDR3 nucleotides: TGTGCCAGCAGTAGTTCCGTCCGCTACAATGAGCAGTTCTTC.

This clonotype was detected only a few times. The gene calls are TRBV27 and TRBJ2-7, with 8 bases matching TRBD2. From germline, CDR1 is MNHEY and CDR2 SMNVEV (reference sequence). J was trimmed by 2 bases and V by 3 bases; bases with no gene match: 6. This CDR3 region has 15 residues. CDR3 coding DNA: TGTGCCAGCAGTTTGGCAGCGGGGGTTACCTACGAGCAGTACTTC. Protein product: CASSLAAGVTYEQYF.

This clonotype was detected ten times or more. For the CDR3, the DNA is TGTGCCAGCAGCACCCGGACAGGGGACAATGAGCAGTTCTTC. It specifies CASSTRTGDNEQFF. The J gene is TRBJ2-1, the V gene TRBV11-3, with TRBD1 identical over 9 bases. The CDR3 runs to 14 residues. Germline lookup yields CDR1 SGHNT and CDR2 YENEEA. The V segment lost 5 bases and the J segment 5 bases; nucleotides outside the gene matches: 4.

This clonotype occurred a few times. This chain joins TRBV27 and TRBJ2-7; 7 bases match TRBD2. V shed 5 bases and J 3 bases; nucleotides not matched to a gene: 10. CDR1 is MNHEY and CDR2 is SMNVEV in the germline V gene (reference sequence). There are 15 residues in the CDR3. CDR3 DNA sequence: TGTGCCAGCAGTCCGTCTCCGGGGGGTGACTACGAGCAGTACTTC. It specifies CASSPSPGGDYEQYF.

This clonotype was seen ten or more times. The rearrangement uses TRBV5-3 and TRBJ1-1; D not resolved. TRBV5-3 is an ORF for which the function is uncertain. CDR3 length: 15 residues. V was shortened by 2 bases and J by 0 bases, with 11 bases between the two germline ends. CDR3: CARSFREPMNTEAFF. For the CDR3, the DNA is TGTGCCAGAAGCTTTAGAGAACCGATGAACACTGAAGCTTTCTTT.

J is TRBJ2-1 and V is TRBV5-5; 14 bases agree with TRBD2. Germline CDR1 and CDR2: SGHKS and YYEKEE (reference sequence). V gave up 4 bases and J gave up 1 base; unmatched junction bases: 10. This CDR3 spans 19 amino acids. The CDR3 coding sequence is TGTGCCAGCAGCCCCGGACTAGCGGGGGGCGAACCTTCCTACAATGAGCAGTTCTTC. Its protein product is CASSPGLAGGEPSYNEQFF.

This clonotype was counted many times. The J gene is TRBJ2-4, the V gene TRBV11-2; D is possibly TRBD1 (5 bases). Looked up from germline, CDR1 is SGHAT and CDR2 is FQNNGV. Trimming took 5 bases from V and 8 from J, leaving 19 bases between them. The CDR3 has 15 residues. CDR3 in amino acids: CASSPGQTFGDIQYF. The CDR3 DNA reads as TGTGCCAGCAGCCCAGGGCAGACCTTTGGGGACATTCAGTACTTC.

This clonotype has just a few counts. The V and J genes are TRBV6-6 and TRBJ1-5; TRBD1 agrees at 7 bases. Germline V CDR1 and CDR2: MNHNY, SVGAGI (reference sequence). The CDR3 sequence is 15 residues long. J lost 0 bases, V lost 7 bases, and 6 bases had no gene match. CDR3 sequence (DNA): TGTGCCAGCAAAACACAGGGGAATAGCAATCAGCCCCAGCATTTT. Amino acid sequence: CASKTQGNSNQPQHF.

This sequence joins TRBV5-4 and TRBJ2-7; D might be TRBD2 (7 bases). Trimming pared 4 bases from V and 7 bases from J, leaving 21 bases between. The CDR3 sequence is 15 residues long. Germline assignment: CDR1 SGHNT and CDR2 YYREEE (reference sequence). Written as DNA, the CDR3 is TGTGCCAGCAGCCGGGCAGGGGAGGGAGCACGGGAGCAGTACTTC. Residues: CASSRAGEGAREQYF.

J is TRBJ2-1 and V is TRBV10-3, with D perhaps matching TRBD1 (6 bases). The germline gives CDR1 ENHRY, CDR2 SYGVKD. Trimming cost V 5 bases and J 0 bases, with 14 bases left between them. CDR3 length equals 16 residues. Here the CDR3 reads CAISQPGQNSYNEQFF. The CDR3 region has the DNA TGTGCCATCAGTCAGCCTGGACAGAACTCCTACAATGAGCAGTTCTTC.

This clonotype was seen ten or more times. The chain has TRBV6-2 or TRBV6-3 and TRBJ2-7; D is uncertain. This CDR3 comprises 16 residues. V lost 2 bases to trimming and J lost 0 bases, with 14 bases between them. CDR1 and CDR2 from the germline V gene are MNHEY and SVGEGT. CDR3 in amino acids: CASSYAGSKSSYEQYF. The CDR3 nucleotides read TGTGCCAGCAGTTACGCCGGGTCCAAGAGCTCCTACGAGCAGTACTTC.

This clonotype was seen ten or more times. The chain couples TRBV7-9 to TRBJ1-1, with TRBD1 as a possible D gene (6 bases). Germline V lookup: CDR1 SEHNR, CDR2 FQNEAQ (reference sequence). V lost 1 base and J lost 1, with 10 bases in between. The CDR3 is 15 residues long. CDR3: CASSLVGAENTEAFF. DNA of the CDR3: TGTGCCAGCAGCTTAGTGGGGGCAGAGAACACTGAAGCTTTCTTT.

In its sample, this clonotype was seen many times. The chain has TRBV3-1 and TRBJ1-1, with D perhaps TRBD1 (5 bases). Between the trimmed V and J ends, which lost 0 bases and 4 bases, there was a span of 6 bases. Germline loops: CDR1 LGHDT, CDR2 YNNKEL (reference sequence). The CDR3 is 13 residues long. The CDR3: CASSQERGTEAFF. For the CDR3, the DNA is TGTGCCAGCAGCCAAGAAAGGGGCACTGAAGCTTTCTTT.

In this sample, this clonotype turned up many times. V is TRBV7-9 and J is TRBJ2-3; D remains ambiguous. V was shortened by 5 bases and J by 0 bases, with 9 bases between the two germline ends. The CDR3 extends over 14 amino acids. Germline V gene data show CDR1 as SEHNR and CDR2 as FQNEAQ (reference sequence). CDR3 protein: CASSRLGSTDTQYF. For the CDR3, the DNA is TGTGCCAGCAGCCGTCTAGGGAGCACAGATACGCAGTATTTT.

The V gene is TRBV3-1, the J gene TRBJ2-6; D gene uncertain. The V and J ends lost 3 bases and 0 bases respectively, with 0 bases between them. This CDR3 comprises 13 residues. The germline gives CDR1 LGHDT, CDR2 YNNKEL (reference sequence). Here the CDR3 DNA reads TGTGCCAGCAGCCACTCTGGGGCCAACGTCCTGACTTTC. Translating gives CASSHSGANVLTF.

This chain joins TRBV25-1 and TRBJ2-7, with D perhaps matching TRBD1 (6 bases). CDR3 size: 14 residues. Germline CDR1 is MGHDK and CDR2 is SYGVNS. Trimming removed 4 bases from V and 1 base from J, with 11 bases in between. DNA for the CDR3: TGTGCCAGCAGTGGGACAGACTTGTCCTACGAGCAGTACTTC. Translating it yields CASSGTDLSYEQYF.

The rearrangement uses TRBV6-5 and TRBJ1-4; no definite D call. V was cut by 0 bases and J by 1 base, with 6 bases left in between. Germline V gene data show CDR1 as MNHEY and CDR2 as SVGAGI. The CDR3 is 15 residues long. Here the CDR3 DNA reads TGTGCCAGCAGTTACTCCCGGGGAACTAATGAAAAACTGTTTTTT. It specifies CASSYSRGTNEKLFF.

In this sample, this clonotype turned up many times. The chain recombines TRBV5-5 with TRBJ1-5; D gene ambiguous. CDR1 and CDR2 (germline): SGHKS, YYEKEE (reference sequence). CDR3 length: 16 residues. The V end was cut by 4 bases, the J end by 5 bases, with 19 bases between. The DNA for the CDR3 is TGTGCCAGCAGCCGACGGACCACTGACCCCGATCAGCCCCAGCATTTT. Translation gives CASSRRTTDPDQPQHF.

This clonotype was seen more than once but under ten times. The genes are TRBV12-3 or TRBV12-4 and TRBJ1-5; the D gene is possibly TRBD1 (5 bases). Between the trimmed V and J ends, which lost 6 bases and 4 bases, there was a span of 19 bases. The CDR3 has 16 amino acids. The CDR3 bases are TGTGCCAGCAGAAGGGAGGGGTCCCTGAGGAATCAGCCCCAGCATTTT. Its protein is CASRREGSLRNQPQHF.

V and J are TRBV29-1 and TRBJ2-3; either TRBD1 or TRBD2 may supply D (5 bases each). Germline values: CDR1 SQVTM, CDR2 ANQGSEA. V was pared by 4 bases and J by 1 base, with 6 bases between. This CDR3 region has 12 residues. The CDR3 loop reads CSVVGGTDTQYF. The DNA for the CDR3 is TGCAGCGTTGTGGGGGGCACAGATACGCAGTATTTT.